The 17 T cell receptor beta chains presented below share a single source sample, sequenced in a study of identical twins. MiXCR was run by TCRdb on the 5' RACE reads, yielding one entry per CDR3 protein. The sample records approximately 220,000 distinct CDR3 sequences, about 7.5% being singletons. These data were also filed under a second study, of yellow fever vaccine responses in identical twins.

Sequencing used memory (CD45RO+) T cells sorted from blood. The receptors originated from a woman aged 18-30 years in good health.

This clonotype was counted only a few times. This chain joins TRBV24-1 and TRBJ1-4; D is undetermined. The CDR3 is 15 amino acids. The V end was cut by 2 bases, the J end by 8 bases, with 14 bases between. The germline gives CDR1 KGHDR, CDR2 SFDVKD. CDR3 sequence (DNA): TGTGCCACCAGTGATTCCCGCGGAGCGGCAGAAAAACTGTTTTTT. It is translated as CATSDSRGAAEKLFF.

This clonotype was recorded many times. J is TRBJ1-1 and V is TRBV29-1; D may be TRBD1 (5 bases). With 4 bases removed from V and 3 bases from J, the gap between germline ends came to 18 bases. This CDR3 contains 15 residues. Germline V CDR1 and CDR2: SQVTM, ANQGSEA. CDR3 in amino acids: CSVVGRLQVHTEAFF. The CDR3 DNA follows: TGCAGCGTTGTAGGAAGACTACAGGTTCACACTGAAGCTTTCTTT.

This rearrangement joins TRBV6-1 to TRBJ2-3, with TRBD2 matching 10 bases. The CDR3 length is 14 residues. Trimming removed 11 bases from V and 2 bases from J; junction bases left unmatched: 7. Looked up from germline, CDR1 is MNHNS and CDR2 is SASEGT. The CDR3 spells CAGGLAGDTDTQYF. The CDR3 DNA reads TGTGCCGGCGGGCTAGCGGGGGACACAGATACGCAGTATTTT.

The genes are TRBV19 and TRBJ2-7; D might be TRBD1 (5 bases). Between the trimmed V and J ends, which lost 7 bases and 2 bases, there was a span of 12 bases. This CDR3 contains 13 residues. CDR1 is LNHDA and CDR2 is SQIVND in the germline V gene (reference sequence). The CDR3 DNA follows: TGTGCCAGTATTAGTCGACAGCCCTACGAGCAGTACTTC. This codes for CASISRQPYEQYF.

The sample holds a few counts of this clonotype. The chain uses TRBV7-9 and TRBJ2-1; 10 nucleotides match TRBD2. V shed 1 base, J shed 4 bases, and the junction held 7 bases outside the gene matches. The CDR3 runs to 17 residues. Per germline, CDR1 SEHNR and CDR2 FQNEAQ (reference sequence). The CDR3 nucleotides are TGTGCCAGCAGCTTAGGAGCCCTAGCGGGGGAGTACAATGAGCAGTTCTTC. It codes for CASSLGALAGEYNEQFF. Based on the CDR3 plus reference TRBV7-9 and TRBJ2-1, the full variable domain is DTGVSQNPRHKITKRGQNVTFRCDPISEHNRLYWYRQTLGQGPEFLTYFQNEAQLEKSRLLSDRFSAERPKGSFSTLEIQRTEQGDSAMYLCASSLGALAGEYNEQFFGPGTRLTVL.

This clonotype was counted between two and nine times. The CDR3 region is CASSKTRTEQFF. In DNA, the CDR3 is TGTGCCAGCAGCAAAACCCGGACCGAGCAGTTCTTC. The chain couples TRBV21-1 to TRBJ2-1; the table's D call of TRBD1 was not tested on the DNA. TRBV21-1 is deemed a pseudogene. The CDR3 consists of 12 residues.

In this sample, this clonotype turned up a few times. The chain carries TRBV5-1 and TRBJ1-1; 10 bases match TRBD1. From germline, CDR1 is SGHRS and CDR2 YFSETQ. V was clipped by 4 bases and J by 2 bases; unmatched bases: 8. CDR3 length equals 16 residues. The CDR3 DNA follows: TGCGCCAGCAGCAACGATAGACAGGGGGCCAACACTGAAGCTTTCTTT. Residues: CASSNDRQGANTEAFF. Based on the CDR3 plus reference TRBV5-1 and TRBJ1-1, the full variable domain is KAGVTQTPRYLIKTRGQQVTLSCSPISGHRSVSWYQQTPGQGLQFLFEYFSETQRNKGNFPGRFSGRQFSNSRSEMNVSTLELGDSALYLCASSNDRQGANTEAFFGQGTRLTVV.

This clonotype was counted many times. J is TRBJ1-2 and V is TRBV20-1; possibly TRBD1 for D (5 bases). From germline, CDR1 is DFQATT and CDR2 SNEGSKA (reference sequence). Trimming removed 1 base from V and 1 base from J, with 7 bases in between. The CDR3 runs to 13 residues. DNA for the CDR3: TGCAGTGCTAGAGGGGGCAGTAACTATGGCTACACCTTC. Protein sequence: CSARGGSNYGYTF.

This clonotype showed up just a few times. The chain combines TRBV6-1 with TRBJ2-1; weak D call: TRBD2 (6 bases). Trimming stripped 6 bases from V and 5 bases from J, with 20 bases between. From germline, CDR1 is MNHNS and CDR2 SASEGT. This CDR3 has 16 residues. The CDR3 DNA reads as TGTGCCAGCAGAATAAGAAGCGGGTTGGGGAACAATGAGCAGTTCTTC. It is translated as CASRIRSGLGNNEQFF.

The chain carries TRBV25-1 and TRBJ1-2, with unresolved D. CDR1 is MGHDK, CDR2 SYGVNS, per germline. The CDR3 is 12 residues long. The V gene lost 10 bases and the J gene lost 14 bases, with 23 bases spanning the gap. The CDR3 DNA is TGTGCCATGGGCCCCGGGCTCCTTTGCTGGACCTTC. Translating it yields CAMGPGLLCWTF.

This clonotype was picked up many times. The chain couples TRBV3-1 to TRBJ2-1, with D unresolved. Trimming pared 0 bases from V and 5 bases from J, leaving 11 bases between. Per germline, CDR1 LGHDT and CDR2 YNNKEL (reference sequence). CDR3 length: 15 amino acids. The chain's CDR3 is CASSQDKIINNEQFF. The CDR3 DNA is TGTGCCAGCAGCCAAGATAAGATTATCAACAATGAGCAGTTCTTC.

This clonotype was observed a handful of times. V gene TRBV7-2 combines with J gene TRBJ2-1; the match to TRBD2 covers 7 bases. The CDR3 spans 14 residues. The germline V gene has CDR1 SGHTA and CDR2 FQGNSA. The V segment lost 5 bases and the J segment 7 bases; nucleotides outside the gene matches: 8. This CDR3 reads CASSRGVVGNEQFF. DNA for the CDR3: TGTGCCAGCAGCCGGGGGGTCGTGGGGAATGAGCAGTTCTTC.

This clonotype was detected ten times or more. V usage is TRBV10-3 and J usage is TRBJ1-2; unclear D gene. The CDR3 runs 13 residues. Trimming cost V 2 bases and J 10 bases, with 14 bases left between them. Per germline, CDR1 ENHRY and CDR2 SYGVKD. CDR3 loop: CAISEVTNNVYTF. The CDR3 nucleotides are TGTGCCATCAGTGAGGTAACGAATAATGTCTACACCTTC.

This clonotype was observed at least ten times. The gene calls are TRBV7-9 and TRBJ2-3, with D possibly matching TRBD2 (7 bases). The CDR3 extends over 14 amino acids. CDR1 and CDR2 (germline): SEHNR, FQNEAQ (reference sequence). V lost 4 bases and J 1 base, leaving 9 bases between the germline ends. CDR3 sequence: CASSWGGGTDTQYF. CDR3 sequence (DNA): TGTGCCAGCAGCTGGGGGGGCGGCACAGATACGCAGTATTTT.

The CDR3 coding sequence is TGTGCCAGCAGCGTCCAGGGGGCGAACACCGGGGAGCTGTTTTTT. It is translated as CASSVQGANTGELFF. The V gene is TRBV9, the J gene TRBJ2-2, with 7 bases fitting TRBD1. The J segment lost 0 bases and the V segment lost 2 bases, leaving 1 base of the junction unmatched. The germline V gene has CDR1 SGDLS and CDR2 YYNGEE. CDR3 length: 15 amino acids.

This clonotype was seen more than once but under ten times. The chain employs TRBV7-2 and TRBJ2-3, with TRBD2 matching over 10 bases. The V and J ends lost 2 bases and 5 bases, in that order; junction bases with no gene match: 4. The CDR3 contains 15 residues. CDR1 is SGHTA and CDR2 is FQGNSA in the germline V gene. CDR3 DNA: TGTGCCAGCAGCTTAAGCGGGAGGGGGAAAGATACGCAGTATTTT. Translated: CASSLSGRGKDTQYF. Drawing the rest from reference TRBV7-2 and TRBJ2-3, the complete variable domain is GAGVSQSPSNKVTEKGKDVELRCDPISGHTALYWYRQSLGQGLEFLIYFQGNSAPDKSGLPSDRFSAERTGGSVSTLTIQRTQQEDSAVYLCASSLSGRGKDTQYFGPGTRLTVL.

This clonotype was recorded many times. This chain uses TRBV18 with TRBJ2-3; D possibly corresponds to TRBD1 (5 bases). The germline V and J ends were trimmed by 4 bases and 4 bases, with 12 bases remaining between them. The length of the CDR3 is 14 residues. Germline V lookup: CDR1 KGHSH, CDR2 LQKENI. This CDR3 reads CASSQMTVPDTQYF. As DNA, the CDR3 is TGTGCCAGCTCACAAATGACAGTCCCAGATACGCAGTATTTT. Looking up the rest from reference TRBV18 and TRBJ2-3 gives the full variable domain: NAGVMQNPRHLVRRRGQEARLRCSPMKGHSHVYWYRQLPEEGLKFMVYLQKENIIDESGMPKERFSAEFPKEGPSILRIQQVVRGDSAAYFCASSQMTVPDTQYFGPGTRLTVL.